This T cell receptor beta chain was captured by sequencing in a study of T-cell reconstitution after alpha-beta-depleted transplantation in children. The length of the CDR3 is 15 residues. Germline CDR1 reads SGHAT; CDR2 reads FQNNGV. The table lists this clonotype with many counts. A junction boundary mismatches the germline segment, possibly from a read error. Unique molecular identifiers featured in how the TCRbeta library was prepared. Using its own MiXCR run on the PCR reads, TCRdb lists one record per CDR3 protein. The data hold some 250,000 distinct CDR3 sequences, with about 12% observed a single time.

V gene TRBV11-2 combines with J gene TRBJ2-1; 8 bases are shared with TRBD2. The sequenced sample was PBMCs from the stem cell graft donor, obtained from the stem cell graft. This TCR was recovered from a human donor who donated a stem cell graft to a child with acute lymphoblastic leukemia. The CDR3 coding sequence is TGTGCCAGCAGTTTAGCGGGGCTCTCCTACAATGAGCAGTTCTTC. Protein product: CASSLAGLSYNEQFF.